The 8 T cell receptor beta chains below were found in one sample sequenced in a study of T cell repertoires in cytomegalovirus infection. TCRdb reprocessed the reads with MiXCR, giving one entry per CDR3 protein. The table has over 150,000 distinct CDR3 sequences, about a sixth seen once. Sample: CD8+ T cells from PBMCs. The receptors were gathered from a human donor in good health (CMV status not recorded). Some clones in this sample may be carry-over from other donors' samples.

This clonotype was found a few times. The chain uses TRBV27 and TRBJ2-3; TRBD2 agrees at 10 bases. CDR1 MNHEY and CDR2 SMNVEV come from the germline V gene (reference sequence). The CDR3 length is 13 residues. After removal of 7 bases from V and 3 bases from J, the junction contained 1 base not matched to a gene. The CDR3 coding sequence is TGTGCCAGCAAGGGACTAGCGACAGATACGCAGTATTTT. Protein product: CASKGLATDTQYF.

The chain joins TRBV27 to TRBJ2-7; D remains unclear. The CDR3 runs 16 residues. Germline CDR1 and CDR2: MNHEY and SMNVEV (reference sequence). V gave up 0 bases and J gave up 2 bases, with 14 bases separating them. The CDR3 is CASSLSGGRAPYEQYF. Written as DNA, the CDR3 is TGTGCCAGCAGTTTATCAGGCGGCCGAGCACCCTACGAGCAGTACTTC.

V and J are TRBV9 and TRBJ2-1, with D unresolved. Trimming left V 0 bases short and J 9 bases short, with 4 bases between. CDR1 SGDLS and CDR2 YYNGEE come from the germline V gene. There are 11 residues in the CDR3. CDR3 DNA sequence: TGTGCCAGCAGCGTAGATGGTGAGCAGTTCTTC. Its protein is CASSVDGEQFF.

CDR3 DNA sequence: TGTGCCAGCAGCTTCGGGGACAGGGCGGATGGAAACACCATATATTTT. It is translated as CASSFGDRADGNTIYF. The V gene is TRBV7-4, the J gene TRBJ1-3, with 9 nucleotides matching TRBD1. CDR1 is SGHVT and CDR2 is SQSDAQ in the germline V gene. The CDR3 sequence is 16 residues long. The V gene end was trimmed by 3 bases and the J gene end by 3 bases; junction bases not matched to a gene: 6.

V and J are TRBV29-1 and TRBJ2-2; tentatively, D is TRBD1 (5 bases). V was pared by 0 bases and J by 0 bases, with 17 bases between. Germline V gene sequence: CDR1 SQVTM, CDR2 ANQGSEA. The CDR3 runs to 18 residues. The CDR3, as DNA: TGCAGCGTTGAAGATAGAGCCTATAAGGGGACGAACACCGGGGAGCTGTTTTTT. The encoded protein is CSVEDRAYKGTNTGELFF.

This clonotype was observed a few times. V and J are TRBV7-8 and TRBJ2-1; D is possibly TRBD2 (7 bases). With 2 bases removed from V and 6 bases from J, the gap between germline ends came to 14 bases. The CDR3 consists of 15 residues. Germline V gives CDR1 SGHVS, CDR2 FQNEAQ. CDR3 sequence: CASSLSRGGGNEQFF. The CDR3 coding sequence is TGTGCCAGCAGCTTATCACGGGGAGGGGGCAATGAGCAGTTCTTC.

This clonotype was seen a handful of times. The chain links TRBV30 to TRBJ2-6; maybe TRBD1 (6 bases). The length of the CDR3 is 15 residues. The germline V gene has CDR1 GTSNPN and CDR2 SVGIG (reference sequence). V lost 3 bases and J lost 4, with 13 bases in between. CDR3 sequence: CAWSETGSGANVLTF. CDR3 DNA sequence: TGTGCCTGGAGCGAAACAGGGTCCGGGGCCAACGTCCTGACTTTC.

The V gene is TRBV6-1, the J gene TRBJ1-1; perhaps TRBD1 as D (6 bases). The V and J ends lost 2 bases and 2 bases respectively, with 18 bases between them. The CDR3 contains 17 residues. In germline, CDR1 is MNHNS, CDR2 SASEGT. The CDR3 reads CASSENSWEDSNTEAFF. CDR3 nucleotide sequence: TGTGCCAGCAGTGAAAATTCGTGGGAGGACAGCAACACTGAAGCTTTCTTT.